A single TCR beta chain is shown here with its context. From germline, CDR1 is MDHEN and CDR2 SYDVKM. V was trimmed by 1 base and J by 5 bases, leaving 20 bases between them. This CDR3 is 17 amino acids long. Libraries were prepared by immunoSEQ multiplex PCR; TCRdb keeps only in-frame clonotypes and omits some of them. In the table there are more than 95,000 clones, 70% to 80% of which are singletons. The data are from a study of blood T cell repertoires in COVID-19. For the study at large: Sources were T cells, B-cell-depleted T cells, or PBMCs; the material itself was cDNA or gDNA.

J is TRBJ2-5 and V is TRBV28; D is undetermined. Sequencing was carried out using peripheral blood. This sequence originates from a human donor in a cohort sampled during active COVID-19. The CDR3 region is CASSLSLLARSLETQYF. DNA for the CDR3: TGTGCCAGCAGTTTATCGCTCCTTGCGCGGTCTTTGGAGACCCAGTACTTC.